This is a list of T cell receptor beta chains from one sample in a study of PD-1 blockade in classical Hodgkin lymphoma. Measured with immunoSEQ multiplex PCR; TCRdb has only the in-frame clones, and not every one. Of around 93,000 clones detected, roughly 73% appear once; the ten largest clones hold about a tenth. The specimen comprised peripheral blood mononuclear cells (PBMCs), sampled before the fourth cycle of nivolumab. Source of these receptors: a human donor with classical Hodgkin lymphoma. The conserved cysteine and the conserved F or W are not part of the CDR3 here. Only some rows state a clone size, as once, few, many or a class for expanded clones.

V gene: TRBV9
J gene: TRBJ2-3
clone size: once
CDR3 protein: ASSAGTSGGAGLLDTQY

V gene: TRBV9
J gene: TRBJ2-3
clone size: .
CDR3 protein: ASSEEGGGGGSTDTQY

V gene: TRBV15
J gene: TRBJ1-1
clone size: few
CDR3 protein: ATSRHLNTEAF

V gene: TRBV2
J gene: TRBJ2-3
clone size: .
CDR3 protein: AGGGSGGVKTDTQY

V gene: TRBV5-6
J gene: TRBJ2-5
clone size: .
CDR3 protein: ASSSQETQY

V gene: TRBV6-5
J gene: TRBJ2-7
clone size: .
CDR3 protein: ASRPGLAGGKY

V gene: TRBV29-1
J gene: TRBJ1-6
clone size: many
CDR3 protein: SVSAGGGSPLH

V gene: TRBV23-1
J gene: TRBJ2-7
clone size: .
CDR3 protein: ASSQFSQGVSWFYEQY

V gene: TRBV19
J gene: TRBJ1-5
clone size: .
CDR3 protein: ASSIGDYQPQH

V gene: TRBV5-1
J gene: TRBJ1-5
clone size: .
CDR3 protein: ASSPRGEIPQH

V gene: TRBV19
J gene: TRBJ2-1
clone size: few
CDR3 protein: ASSIWRSSYNEQF

V gene: TRBV7-2
J gene: TRBJ2-1
clone size: .
CDR3 protein: ASSPGGNEQF

V gene: TRBV18
J gene: TRBJ2-6
clone size: few
CDR3 protein: ASSPGGRGFNVLT

V gene: TRBV7-2
J gene: TRBJ2-3
clone size: .
CDR3 protein: ASSLAQGATDTQY

V gene: TRBV6-4
J gene: TRBJ1-6
clone size: .
CDR3 protein: AVSGGAASPLH

V gene: TRBV28
J gene: TRBJ1-2
clone size: .
CDR3 protein: ASSFQGSNYGYT

V gene: TRBV4-1
J gene: TRBJ1-1
clone size: .
CDR3 protein: ASSQGAQGRLAAEAF

V gene: TRBV2
J gene: TRBJ2-7
clone size: .
CDR3 protein: ASSVHRTGAVYEQY

V gene: TRBV7-9
J gene: TRBJ1-5
clone size: .
CDR3 protein: ASSLLGQPQH

V gene: TRBV5-1
J gene: TRBJ1-2
clone size: .
CDR3 protein: ASSLTGFVDGGYT

V gene: TRBV5-1
J gene: TRBJ2-3
clone size: .
CDR3 protein: ASSRPLAGGITDTQY

V gene: TRBV28
J gene: TRBJ1-4
clone size: once
CDR3 protein: ASHGTGVEKLF

V gene: TRBV4-1
J gene: TRBJ2-7
clone size: few
CDR3 protein: ASSQDSPTGGILSYEQY

V gene: TRBV6-5
J gene: TRBJ1-5
clone size: .
CDR3 protein: ASSGHNQPQH

V gene: TRBV7-9
J gene: TRBJ2-5
clone size: .
CDR3 protein: ASSLTSGRGETQY

V gene: TRBV6-5
J gene: TRBJ1-3
clone size: .
CDR3 protein: ASSWTGAGNTIY

V gene: TRBV4-3
J gene: TRBJ1-2
clone size: .
CDR3 protein: ASSQSRTGGDGYT

V gene: TRBV6-6
J gene: TRBJ2-7
clone size: .
CDR3 protein: ASTQAGTGSYEQY

V gene: TRBV10-3
J gene: TRBJ2-1
clone size: .
CDR3 protein: ATCRERNNEQF

V gene: TRBV9
J gene: TRBJ2-3
clone size: .
CDR3 protein: ASSVEADTQY

V gene: TRBV28
J gene: TRBJ2-4
clone size: .
CDR3 protein: ASSPPRRDRLKNIQY

V gene: TRBV4-2
J gene: TRBJ2-7
clone size: .
CDR3 protein: ASSQGSLGEQY

V gene: TRBV12-2
J gene: TRBJ2-1
clone size: .
CDR3 protein: ASRSGTPWRNEQF

V gene: TRBV6-1
J gene: TRBJ1-3
clone size: .
CDR3 protein: ASTISGNTIY

V gene: TRBV14
J gene: TRBJ2-3
clone size: once
CDR3 protein: ASSRSVHTDTQY

V gene: TRBV18
J gene: TRBJ2-3
clone size: .
CDR3 protein: ASSLISGSATDTQY

V gene: TRBV10-3
J gene: TRBJ1-1
clone size: .
CDR3 protein: AISESGLITEAF

V gene: TRBV28
J gene: TRBJ2-5
clone size: .
CDR3 protein: ASSRAGETQY

V gene: TRBV7-9
J gene: TRBJ2-3
clone size: .
CDR3 protein: ASSLLAPDTQY

V gene: TRBV7-2
J gene: TRBJ1-2
clone size: .
CDR3 protein: ASSSPGQGAGGYT

V gene: TRBV7-2
J gene: TRBJ2-1
clone size: once
CDR3 protein: ASSVASESPYLSYNEQF

V gene: TRBV15
J gene: TRBJ2-7
clone size: .
CDR3 protein: ATSQDLGFHEQY

V gene: TRBV5-5
J gene: TRBJ2-5
clone size: .
CDR3 protein: ASSLSETQY

V gene: TRBV5-8
J gene: TRBJ2-7
clone size: .
CDR3 protein: ASSSNRDYFYEQY

V gene: TRBV30
J gene: TRBJ2-2
clone size: .
CDR3 protein: AWSKVGVLSYTGELF

V gene: TRBV18
J gene: TRBJ1-1
clone size: few
CDR3 protein: ASSPYRGEAF

V gene: TRBV19
J gene: TRBJ1-2
clone size: .
CDR3 protein: ASTGQSYGYT

V gene: TRBV25-1
J gene: TRBJ2-7
clone size: .
CDR3 protein: ASQGQVAYEQY

V gene: TRBV28
J gene: TRBJ1-2
clone size: few
CDR3 protein: ASSFPGASHGYT

V gene: TRBV18
J gene: TRBJ2-7
clone size: once
CDR3 protein: ASSPPGGAVYEQY

V gene: TRBV7-9
J gene: TRBJ2-7
clone size: .
CDR3 protein: ASSLVPGAVRSYEQY

V gene: TRBV27
J gene: TRBJ2-3
clone size: .
CDR3 protein: ASSPGLGSDTQY

V gene: TRBV19
J gene: TRBJ2-5
clone size: .
CDR3 protein: ASNPGSGAQY